Described below is a single T cell receptor beta chain sequence and its context. V was shortened by 5 bases and J by 3 bases, with 19 bases between the two germline ends. The CDR3 runs to 16 residues. Germline assignment: CDR1 MDHEN and CDR2 SYDVKM. The data derive from a study of blood T cell repertoires in COVID-19. The method was immunoSEQ multiplex PCR; TCRdb's version includes in-frame clones alone and lacks a portion of them. Of about 150,000 clones listed, roughly 89% are singletons. What the recovered Cohort 3 donors had was two negative PCRs, clearance, or symptom resolution. This TCR derives from a man between 50 and 59 years old who had recovered from COVID-19. The chain carries TRBV28 and TRBJ1-2, with D possibly matching TRBD1 (6 bases). Sequencing was done on a sample of PBMCs or T cells enriched from blood (not recorded which). DNA of the CDR3: TGTGCCAGCAGTCCTGGGGGTACAGGGTCCCACTATGGCTACACCTTC. Its protein is CASSPGGTGSHYGYTF.